Here is one T cell receptor beta chain with its context. How the authors handled the data: Amplifying reference gene primers gave estimates of nucleated cell counts. Measured with immunoSEQ multiplex PCR; TCRdb has only the in-frame clones, and not every one. V, J and clone size reflect that table, while D and trimming were determined from the DNA. The sample has 65,000 to 85,000 clones, under 80% seen once. This sample was taken from a study of blood T cell repertoires in COVID-19. Germline V gene sequence: CDR1 SGHNT, CDR2 YENEEA. CDR3 length: 15 amino acids. The germline V and J ends were trimmed by 3 bases and 1 base, with 13 bases remaining between them.

The V gene is TRBV11-3, the J gene TRBJ2-7; tentatively, D is TRBD2 (6 bases). Sequencing was carried out using peripheral blood. The sequence was obtained from a human donor in a cohort sampled during active COVID-19. CDR3 DNA sequence: TGTGCCAGCAGCTTTAGTCCGGGAGCTTCCTACGAGCAGTACTTC. Amino acids: CASSFSPGASYEQYF. The variable domain in full, completed from reference TRBV11-3 and TRBJ2-7, reads EAGVVQSPRYKIIEKKQPVAFWCNPISGHNTLYWYLQNLGQGPELLIRYENEEAVDDSQLPKDRFSAERLKGVDSTLKIQPAELGDSAVYLCASSFSPGASYEQYFGPGTRLTVT.